This note documents a single T cell receptor beta chain sequence. Its antigen is unknown. Within one base of it there is no much larger clone, and no base qualities were kept. This entry belongs to a study of blood T cell repertoires in COVID-19 (dated by TCRdb to the early 2020s). In terms of the full investigation: Collaborator samples came from the United States, Italy and Spain and covered acute and convalescent phases of COVID-19. The dataset comprised deeply sampled blood TCRbeta repertoires from subjects exposed to, actively infected with, or recovered from COVID-19. Where available, HLA class I and class II types were obtained from metadata supplied by the sample provider rather than from assay-based typing. The repertoires were released in a freely available public database meant as a resource for research on the immune response to SARS-CoV-2. Sample metadata almost always included a de-identified subject ID, COVID-19 status, age in years and sex. Samples came from the ongoing ImmuneRACE study (first 160 participants) plus 1,254 subjects from 6 global collaborators. The material from the prospective study consisted of cDNA or gDNA derived from T cells, B-cell-depleted T cells, or PBMCs. Broad study findings and their caveats: Clinical and demographic metadata were provided uncurated, with the amount varying by source and participant.

One collaborating source in Seattle enrolled patients while the patients were actively infected and followed the patients over time throughout the course of disease. Each collaborating institution followed its own protocols to collect whole blood in K2EDTA tubes. For TCRbeta analysis, collaborators shipped samples in one of three forms: frozen whole blood, isolated PBMCs, or DNA extracted from either of those sample types. TCRbeta CDR3 regions were amplified from genomic DNA by means of the immunoSEQ Assay, a bias-controlled multiplex PCR. The source study handled its data this way. The number of nucleated cells in each sample was estimated by amplification of reference gene primers within the assay. To quantify the absolute abundance of each unique TCRbeta CDR3 rearrangement, sequence reads were collapsed and filtered. For each sample, productive Simpson clonality was calculated as the square root of Simpson's diversity index across productive rearrangements. Sourced from immuneACCESS, this table was stored by TCRdb with only in-frame sequences that have V and J called. A share of the clones is absent; for the studies checked, an unresolved V gene accounts for under half, and the remainder has no known explanation. Clone size and V and J calls were adopted from that table, with D and trimming inferred from the DNA. The sample table contains about 480,000 clones; only one count was recorded for about 89% of them. The ten largest clones add up to around 7.8% of the sample.

For CDR1 and CDR2, the germline V gene lists KGHSH and LQKENI. V lost 2 bases and J lost 4 bases; the stretch between them is 26 bases long. Measured from the cysteine to the phenylalanine, the CDR3 is 19 residues long. CDR3 DNA only is kept here, 57 bases in frame from base 1. The V gene is TRBV18 and the J gene is TRBJ2-5, and perhaps TRBD1 as D gene, on 5 matching bases. Sequencing was performed on peripheral blood. The receptor's source is a woman aged 45-65 years with COVID-19, enrolled during active disease. The nucleotide sequence is TGTGCCAGCTCACCAAAAAACCTACGACAGTCTTCGGCTATAGAGACCCAGTACTTC. Its translation reads: CASSPKNLRQSSAIETQYF.